This T cell receptor beta chain is drawn from a study of blood T cell repertoires in COVID-19. Whole-study context: The samples span acute and convalescent COVID-19 from the United States, Italy and Spain. In each case, the material was cDNA or gDNA derived from T cells, B-cell-depleted T cells, or PBMCs.

Original handling: By means of reference gene primer amplification, nucleated cell counts were estimated. Measured with immunoSEQ multiplex PCR; TCRdb has only the in-frame clones, and not every one. Clone size and V and J calls were adopted from that table, with D and trimming inferred from the DNA. This table holds 270,000 or so clones, approximately 77% found once. The germline CDR1 and CDR2 sequences are SGHNT and YYREEE (reference sequence). V lost 4 bases to trimming and J lost 2 bases, with 16 bases between them. The CDR3 consists of 16 residues. The sequenced sample was peripheral blood. This receptor was taken from a woman between 18 and 30 years old with acute or convalescent COVID-19. The chain carries TRBV5-4 and TRBJ2-1; tentatively, D is TRBD2 (5 bases). CDR3 DNA sequence: TGTGCCAGCAGCCCAAGGACTCATTTGACCTACAATGAGCAGTTCTTC. It is translated as CASSPRTHLTYNEQFF.